The 10 T cell receptor beta chains reported below all come from one sample, sequenced in a study of molecular identifiers for immune sequencing clone quantification. TCRdb passed the PCR reads through MiXCR, listing each CDR3 protein once. The table records 75,000 to 100,000 distinct CDR3 sequences, around 19% of them present only once. The sequencing sample was made of naive CD8+ T cells from blood, with Jurkat cell RNA spiked in. The subset was: FACS-sorted CD8+CD4-CCR7+CD45RA+ naive T cells. The source is a human donor in good health. Some libraries in this study had Jurkat cell RNA spiked in.

The sample holds many counts of this clonotype. V usage is TRBV7-8 and J usage is TRBJ2-5; a possible D gene is TRBD1 (6 bases). This CDR3 comprises 15 residues. Trimming removed 5 bases from V and 5 bases from J, with 18 bases in between. Looked up from germline, CDR1 is SGHVS and CDR2 is FQNEAQ. This chain's CDR3 is CASSTGTIDGETQYF. The CDR3 DNA follows: TGTGCCAGCAGCACTGGGACAATCGACGGGGAGACCCAGTACTTC.

This clonotype was found many times. The chain recombines TRBV3-1 with TRBJ2-7; the D call may be TRBD1 or TRBD2 (5 bases each). The germline gives CDR1 LGHDT, CDR2 YNNKEL (reference sequence). V gave up 5 bases and J gave up 2 bases, with 25 bases separating them. This CDR3 is built from 18 residues. This CDR3 is CASSEGTGRRRLAYEQYF. CDR3 in DNA: TGTGCCAGCAGCGAAGGGACGGGGCGACGACGGTTGGCCTACGAGCAGTACTTC.

This clonotype has ten or more counts. Being one base from a much bigger clone, this may be a read error. The chain carries TRBV2 and TRBJ1-1; D is perhaps TRBD1 (6 bases). The V gene lost 7 bases and the J gene lost 7 bases, with 19 bases spanning the gap. Per the germline V gene, CDR1 is SNHLY and CDR2 is FYNNEI. This CDR3 comprises 14 residues. CDR3 DNA: TGTGCCAGCACCCTGCGGGGGCTAGATGATGAAGCTTTCTTT. Protein product: CASTLRGLDDEAFF. The whole variable domain, filled in from reference TRBV2 and TRBJ1-1, reads EPEVTQTPSHQVTQMGQEVILRCVPISNHLYFYWYRQILGQKVEFLVSFYNNEISEKSEIFDDQFSVERPDGSNFTLKIRSTKLEDSAMYFCASTLRGLDDEAFFGQGTRLTVV.

This clonotype was seen at least ten times. V usage is TRBV29-1 and J usage is TRBJ1-1; weak D call: TRBD1 (6 bases). V shed 3 bases and J shed 0 bases, with 11 bases lying between them. CDR3 length: 14 residues. Germline assignment: CDR1 SQVTM and CDR2 ANQGSEA. This chain's CDR3 is CSVDATGLNTEAFF. The CDR3 coding sequence is TGCAGCGTTGACGCGACAGGCTTGAACACTGAAGCTTTCTTT.

This clonotype was detected many times. The chain links TRBV30 to TRBJ2-3, with a tentative D call TRBD1 (6 bases). V lost 4 bases and J 0 bases, leaving 14 bases between the germline ends. Germline V gene data show CDR1 as GTSNPN and CDR2 as SVGIG (reference sequence). The CDR3 runs to 15 residues. DNA of the CDR3: TGTGCCTGGACTGGGGGCGGAACTAGCACAGATACGCAGTATTTT. Protein product: CAWTGGGTSTDTQYF.

There are many counts of this clonotype. This chain links TRBV7-2 with TRBJ2-5; TRBD1 might be the D (6 bases). CDR1 is SGHTA, CDR2 FQGNSA, per germline. The CDR3 contains 17 residues. V lost 0 bases, J lost 2 bases, and 16 bases lay in between. The CDR3 DNA reads as TGTGCCAGCAGCTTAGCCCTGGGAATAGGGACACAAGAGACCCAGTACTTC. Amino acids: CASSLALGIGTQETQYF.

About this clonotype itself: A read error is possible here, since a much larger clone lies one base away. This chain connects TRBV4-3 to TRBJ1-1, with no clear D. CDR3 length: 13 residues. Germline V CDR1 and CDR2: LGHNA, YSLEER. V was shortened by 2 bases and J by 6 bases, with 10 bases between the two germline ends. As DNA, the CDR3 is TGCGCCAGCAGCCAAAATCTACCCGCTGAAGCTTTCTTT. Translating gives CASSQNLPAEAFF.

This clonotype was detected ten times or more. The V gene is TRBV19, the J gene TRBJ1-1; 7 nucleotides align to TRBD1. The junction had 10 bases not matched to a gene; V was cut back by 5 bases and J by 7 bases. This CDR3 is 14 amino acids long. Germline values: CDR1 LNHDA, CDR2 SQIVND (reference sequence). CDR3 protein: CASSLAATGIEAFF. DNA for the CDR3: TGTGCCAGTAGTCTCGCCGCGACAGGGATTGAAGCTTTCTTT.

This clonotype was seen many times. The CDR3 region is CASSHRGLGADTQYF. The CDR3 DNA reads as TGTGCCAGCAGTCACAGGGGGCTAGGCGCAGATACGCAGTATTTT. The chain uses TRBV28 and TRBJ2-3; the match to TRBD1 covers 9 bases. The CDR3 covers 15 residues. Per the germline V gene, CDR1 is MDHEN and CDR2 is SYDVKM. The trim removed 5 bases at V and 4 bases at J, leaving 7 bases unmatched.

This clonotype was counted ten times or more. This rearrangement joins TRBV21-1 to TRBJ2-5; the table names TRBD2, a call not compared with the DNA. TRBV21-1 is a pseudogene locus. The CDR3 has 14 residues. Here the CDR3 DNA reads TGTGCCAGCAACAAAGGGGGACTACAAGAGACCCAGTACTTC. It is translated as CASNKGGLQETQYF.